This record looks at one TCR beta chain sequence and its context. Its target is not known. This CDR3 contains 11 residues. Germline CDR1 SGHVS, CDR2 FQNEAQ. Study donors comprised healthy, HIV-negative adults devoid of recent acute infection or vaccination. Generated by immunoSEQ multiplex PCR, the TCRdb table keeps only in-frame clones and is missing some. The sample lists some 2,100,000 clones; nearly 97% were seen once. This sample is part of a study of shared clonotypes between healthy human individuals. Looking at the study overall: CD4 naive and CD4 memory each took three plates per donor, while CD8 naive took two and CD8 memory one. The study, taken as a whole, reports: At large depth, rarefaction still showed sorted-subset sequencing to be incomplete.

The specimen was naive CD4+ T cells sorted from blood. Documented subset: CD45RA+ positively selected. The TCR sequence derives from a man aged 18-30 years in good health. The V call is TRBV7-8, the J call TRBJ1-2; D might be TRBD1 (5 bases). The CDR3 here is CAAGSNYGYTF. The CDR3 coding sequence is TGTGCTGCAGGGTCTAACTATGGCTACACCTTC.